This entry lists 14 T cell receptor beta chains sequenced from one sample in a study of T cell repertoires in cytomegalovirus infection. These receptors' targets are unknown. Each CDR3 protein gets one entry after TCRdb re-called the reads with MiXCR. The sample consists of about 830,000 distinct CDR3 sequences, 30% to 35% of them appearing once. Sequenced here: cultured CD8+ T cells from PBMCs, sampled from culture after CMV antigen stimulation. These receptors were obtained from a human donor in good health (CMV status not recorded). Some clones in this sample may be carry-over from other donors' samples.

The chain is built from TRBV11-2 and TRBJ2-7; 11 bases map to TRBD2. Germline trimming cut 2 bases from V and 4 bases from J; bases unmatched to any gene: 1. The CDR3 loop spans 14 amino acids. Germline V lookup: CDR1 SGHAT, CDR2 FQNNGV. CDR3 DNA sequence: TGTGCCAGCAGCTTAAGACTAGCGGGGTACGAGCAGTACGTC. It is translated as CASSLRLAGYEQYV.

This clonotype occurred a few times. The chain employs TRBV12-3 or TRBV12-4 and TRBJ1-1; D possibly corresponds to TRBD1 (5 bases). With 3 bases removed from V and 6 bases from J, the gap between germline ends came to 11 bases. The CDR3 length is 13 residues. CDR3 DNA sequence: TGTGCCAGCAGTTTTGAGGGGCTAGCTGAAGCTTTCTTT. Translating gives CASSFEGLAEAFF.

V and J are TRBV5-1 and TRBJ1-1; D is ambiguous. The germline V and J ends were trimmed by 1 base and 6 bases, with 13 bases remaining between them. Per germline, CDR1 SGHRS and CDR2 YFSETQ. The CDR3 runs 14 residues. CDR3 DNA: TGCGCCAGCAGCTTGAAGTTTACCCTCCCTGAAGCTTTCTTT. Residues: CASSLKFTLPEAFF.

The gene calls are TRBV7-9 and TRBJ2-3; D possibly corresponds to TRBD2 (6 bases). The CDR3 has 17 residues. Trimming removed 1 base at V and 0 bases at J, with 14 bases between. CDR1 and CDR2 from the germline V gene are SEHNR and FQNEAQ (reference sequence). The CDR3 coding sequence is TGTGCCAGCAGCTTAGGGGAGGAGCACCAGAGCACAGATACGCAGTATTTT. Protein: CASSLGEEHQSTDTQYF.

The rearrangement links TRBV12-5 to TRBJ1-1; possibly TRBD1 for D (5 bases). CDR3 length: 13 residues. The V and J ends lost 8 bases and 7 bases respectively, with 17 bases between them. Germline V gene lookup returns CDR1 LGHNT and CDR2 FRNRAP. The DNA of the CDR3 is TGTGCTAGTTCGCCAGGGTTTTTGGGTGAAGCTTTCTTT. Amino acid sequence: CASSPGFLGEAFF. Full variable domain (missing parts from reference TRBV12-5 and TRBJ1-1): DARVTQTPRHKVTEMGQEVTMRCQPILGHNTVFWYRQTMMQGLELLAYFRNRAPLDDSGMPKDRFSAEMPDATLATLKIQPSEPRDSAVYFCASSPGFLGEAFFGQGTRLTVV.

The rearrangement links TRBV9 to TRBJ2-5, with 11 bases that match TRBD2. The V gene's germline CDR1 is SGDLS and CDR2 YYNGEE. The V and J ends lost 2 bases and 4 bases, in that order; junction bases with no gene match: 4. The CDR3 runs 15 residues. CDR3: CASSVSGGGGETQYF. Written as DNA, the CDR3 is TGTGCCAGCAGCGTTAGCGGGGGGGGAGGAGAGACCCAGTACTTC.

CDR3 amino acids: CASSLGGITLPNEQFF. The CDR3 DNA sequence: TGTGCCAGCAGTTTAGGCGGGATTACCCTTCCCAATGAGCAGTTCTTC. This chain connects TRBV12-3 or TRBV12-4 to TRBJ2-1; possible D gene TRBD2, 6 bases. The CDR3 runs to 16 residues. V lost 1 base and J lost 6, with 16 bases in between.

This clonotype was counted only a few times. The chain is built from TRBV6-2 or TRBV6-3 and TRBJ1-1, with D maybe TRBD1 (6 bases). V lost 5 bases, J lost 1 base, and 14 bases lay in between. Germline CDR1 is MNHEY and CDR2 is SVGEGT. The CDR3 is made up of 15 amino acids. DNA of the CDR3: TGTGCCAGCAGTGACGGTTACAGGGCGAACACTGAAGCTTTCTTT. As protein: CASSDGYRANTEAFF.

In this sample, this clonotype turned up a few times. The rearrangement joins TRBV27 to TRBJ2-5, with 7 bases aligning to TRBD1. CDR1 is MNHEY, CDR2 SMNVEV, per germline (reference sequence). V was pared by 5 bases and J by 1 base, with 10 bases of the junction left unmatched. CDR3 length equals 16 residues. In DNA, the CDR3 is TGTGCCAGCAGTCACTCAGGGGGAGCTTTCCAAGAGACCCAGTACTTC. Translated: CASSHSGGAFQETQYF.

The V and J genes are TRBV4-2 and TRBJ1-2; D remains ambiguous. The CDR3 loop spans 14 amino acids. Germline loops: CDR1 LGHNA, CDR2 YNFKEQ. Trimming took off 1 base at V and 4 bases at J, with 10 bases between the two ends. The CDR3 region is CASSQAGVTYGYTF. The DNA of the CDR3 is TGTGCCAGCAGCCAAGCGGGCGTAACCTATGGCTACACCTTC.

V is TRBV7-3 and J is TRBJ2-3; the D is unclear. From germline, CDR1 is SGHTA and CDR2 FQGTGA. The CDR3 runs 12 residues. V was shortened by 5 bases and J by 2 bases, with 5 bases between the two germline ends. CDR3 region: CASSITTDTQYF. The CDR3 coding sequence is TGTGCCAGCAGCATCACCACAGATACGCAGTATTTT.

Ten or more counts support this clonotype. This chain's CDR3 is CASSQGRQGVGYGYTF. In nucleotides, the CDR3 is TGTGCCAGCAGCCAAGGGCGACAGGGAGTGGGCTATGGCTACACCTTC. The chain joins TRBV4-2 to TRBJ1-2; 7 positions match TRBD1. The CDR3 has 16 residues. Germline trimming cut 1 base from V and 4 bases from J; bases unmatched to any gene: 9. Per the germline V gene, CDR1 is LGHNA and CDR2 is YNFKEQ.

This clonotype was seen a few times. The CDR3 reads CASSSHPPGQGVTGELFF. Written as DNA, the CDR3 is TGTGCCAGCAGCTCTCACCCCCCGGGACAGGGTGTCACCGGGGAGCTGTTTTTT. V is TRBV7-6 and J is TRBJ2-2; the match to TRBD1 covers 9 bases. The CDR3 has 18 residues. Germline V gene sequence: CDR1 SGHVS, CDR2 FNYEAQ. V lost 4 bases to trimming and J lost 4 bases; unmatched junction nucleotides: 13.

As regards this clonotype: Germline is not matched at one junction end, which may reflect a read error. The rearrangement uses TRBV11-3 and TRBJ2-3, with 11 bases that match TRBD2. The CDR3 is made up of 14 amino acids. Germline CDR1 SGHNT, CDR2 YENEEA. In DNA form, the CDR3 reads TGTGCCAACAGCTTCGGGACTAGCGGAGATACGCAGTATTTT. This codes for CANSFGTSGDTQYF.